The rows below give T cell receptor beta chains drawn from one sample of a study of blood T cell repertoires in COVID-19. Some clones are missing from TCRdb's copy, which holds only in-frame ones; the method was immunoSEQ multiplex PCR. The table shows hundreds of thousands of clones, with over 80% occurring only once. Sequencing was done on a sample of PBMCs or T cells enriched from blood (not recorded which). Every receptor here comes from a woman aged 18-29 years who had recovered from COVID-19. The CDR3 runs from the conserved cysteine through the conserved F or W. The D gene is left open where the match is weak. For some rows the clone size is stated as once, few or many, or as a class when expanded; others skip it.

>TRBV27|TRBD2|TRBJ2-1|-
CASIPGLAGNNEQFF
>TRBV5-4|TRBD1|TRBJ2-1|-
CASADRPNVDEQFF
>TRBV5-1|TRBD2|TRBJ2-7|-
CASSKGLAGEEQYF
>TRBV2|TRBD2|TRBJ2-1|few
CASSGSGRSYNEQFF
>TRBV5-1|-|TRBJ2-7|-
CASSLDITQGGAYEQYF
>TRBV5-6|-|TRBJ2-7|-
CASSFGLATSEQYF
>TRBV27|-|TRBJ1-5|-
CASSPYARSRGNQPQHF
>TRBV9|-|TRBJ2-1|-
CASNGGLRDEQFF
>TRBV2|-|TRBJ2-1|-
CASSGDRQSSYNEQFF
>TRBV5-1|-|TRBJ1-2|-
CASSSTQDLYGYTF
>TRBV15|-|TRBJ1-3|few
CATSRYSGNTIYF
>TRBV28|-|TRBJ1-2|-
CASSLPPGSYGYTF
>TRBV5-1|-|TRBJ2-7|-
CASRRDPTVDSYEQYF
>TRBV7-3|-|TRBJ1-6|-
CASSPPGGGPLHF
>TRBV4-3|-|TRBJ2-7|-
CASSQTSFGRGEQYF
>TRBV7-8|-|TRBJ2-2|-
CASSFLDRLNTGELFF